This T cell receptor beta chain is from a study of control samples from healthy donors and cancer patients. Here immunoSEQ multiplex PCR was the method, and the copy in TCRdb shows in-frame clones only, minus some. The repertoire consists of 55,000 to 75,000 clones, with roughly 86% occurring once and the leading ten covering approximately 2.3%. Points on this clone: In the same sample, other DNA sequences code for this CDR3.

CDR1 and CDR2 from the germline V gene are MNHEY and SMNVEV (reference sequence). The ends lost 6 bases at V and 2 bases at J; junction bases unmatched: 6. CDR3 length equals 14 residues. The receptor's source is a woman in her fifties or sixties with head and neck cancer. The sequencing input was PBMCs. V is TRBV27 and J is TRBJ2-7, with TRBD1 matching 8 bases. CDR3 amino acids: CASSLRDRTYEQYF. CDR3 DNA sequence: TGTGCCAGCAGCCTAAGGGACAGGACCTACGAGCAGTACTTC.